Each of the 18 T cell receptor beta chains below was sequenced from the same sample in a study of technical replicates of blood from a few donors. TCRdb's copy holds only in-frame clones and misses some; the assay was immunoSEQ multiplex PCR. The sample lists about 72,000 clones, around 92% seen once, with under 0.45% in the top ten. The sequencing input was T cells isolated from PBMCs. Receptor source: a human donor in good health.

This clone was counted between two and nine times. V usage is TRBV5-6 and J usage is TRBJ2-7; possible D gene TRBD2, 5 bases. Germline CDR1 SGHDT, CDR2 YYEEEE. V shed 0 bases and J shed 7 bases, with 11 bases lying between them. CDR3 length: 13 residues. CDR3 sequence reads: CASSLEEGREQYF. CDR3 sequence (DNA): TGTGCCAGCAGCTTGGAAGAGGGTCGGGAGCAGTACTTC.

The CDR3 reads CASSVGQGSEAFF. The CDR3 coding sequence is TGTGCCAGCAGTGTGGGACAGGGCTCTGAAGCTTTCTTT. The chain is built from TRBV27 and TRBJ1-1; 9 bases map to TRBD1. The CDR3 loop spans 13 amino acids. J lost 6 bases, V lost 5 bases, and 4 bases had no gene match. Germline CDR1 and CDR2: MNHEY and SMNVEV (reference sequence).

The chain employs TRBV10-2 and TRBJ2-7; 10 positions match TRBD2. Germline trimming cut 6 bases from V and 4 bases from J; bases unmatched to any gene: 6. CDR3 length: 14 residues. The germline V gene encodes CDR1 WSHSY and CDR2 SAAADI. DNA of the CDR3: TGCGCCAGCAGACAAGGGACTAGCGTATACGAGCAGTACTTC. Its translation: CASRQGTSVYEQYF.

This chain joins TRBV27 and TRBJ1-2; TRBD1 aligns across 7 bases. Germline assignment: CDR1 MNHEY and CDR2 SMNVEV (reference sequence). With 4 bases clipped from V and 6 bases from J, the junction kept 5 bases outside the gene matches. The CDR3 consists of 13 residues. The CDR3 DNA follows: TGTGCCAGCAGTTCAACCGGGACAGATGGCTACACCTTC. Translation: CASSSTGTDGYTF.

This clone was detected only once. CDR3 in amino acids: CAWGTGMETQYF. In DNA, the CDR3 is TGTGCCTGGGGGACAGGGATGGAGACCCAGTACTTC. This chain connects TRBV30 to TRBJ2-5, with 9 bases that match TRBD1. Germline-derived CDR1 and CDR2 are GTSNPN and SVGIG (reference sequence). After removal of 5 bases from V and 5 bases from J, the junction contained 3 bases not matched to a gene. The CDR3 is made up of 12 amino acids.

The chain employs TRBV6-4 and TRBJ2-1; TRBD2 matches 10 bases. V shed 3 bases, J shed 4 bases, and the junction held 3 bases outside the gene matches. The CDR3 totals 15 residues. Germline loops: CDR1 MRHNA, CDR2 SNTAGT. The CDR3 spells CASSETSGSYNEQFF. CDR3 in DNA: TGTGCCAGCAGTGAGACTAGCGGGTCATACAATGAGCAGTTCTTC.

J is TRBJ1-5 and V is TRBV18; 7 bases map to TRBD1. V shed 3 bases, J shed 1 base, and the junction held 6 bases outside the gene matches. The CDR3 totals 16 residues. Germline V gene sequence: CDR1 KGHSH, CDR2 LQKENI. For the CDR3, the DNA is TGTGCCAGCTCACCCGGGGACAGTGTCAGCAATCAGCCCCAGCATTTT. It is translated as CASSPGDSVSNQPQHF. Full variable domain (remainder filled in from reference TRBV18 and TRBJ1-5): NAGVMQNPRHLVRRRGQEARLRCSPMKGHSHVYWYRQLPEEGLKFMVYLQKENIIDESGMPKERFSAEFPKEGPSILRIQQVVRGDSAAYFCASSPGDSVSNQPQHFGDGTRLSIL.

This chain connects TRBV19 to TRBJ1-2, with D hard to call. Trimming took 6 bases from V and 2 from J, leaving 19 bases between them. The germline CDR1 and CDR2 sequences are LNHDA and SQIVND (reference sequence). This CDR3 comprises 16 residues. The CDR3 sequence is CASSYGSTKRNYGYTF. CDR3 in DNA: TGTGCCAGTAGCTATGGTTCAACAAAGCGGAACTATGGCTACACCTTC.

V is TRBV9 and J is TRBJ2-3, with D uncertain. The CDR3 extends over 13 amino acids. The germline V gene encodes CDR1 SGDLS and CDR2 YYNGEE. The germline V and J ends were trimmed by 0 bases and 1 base, with 3 bases remaining between them. The CDR3 loop is CASSVAGTDTQYF. CDR3 bases: TGTGCCAGCAGCGTAGCAGGCACAGATACGCAGTATTTT.

The chain joins TRBV7-3 to TRBJ2-1; D is unclear. The length of the CDR3 is 12 residues. Germline-derived CDR1 and CDR2 are SGHTA and FQGTGA. V was cut by 6 bases and J by 7 bases, with 10 bases left in between. The CDR3 loop is CASRQSRNEQFF. The CDR3 DNA reads TGTGCCAGCAGACAGAGCAGGAATGAGCAGTTCTTC.

The rearrangement uses TRBV29-1 and TRBJ2-1; D gene unclear. Per the germline V gene, CDR1 is SQVTM and CDR2 is ANQGSEA. This CDR3 region has 11 residues. Trimming removed 7 bases from V and 6 bases from J, with 10 bases in between. The CDR3 DNA sequence: TGCAGCGGAAACTTGTCCAATGAGCAGTTCTTC. Its protein product is CSGNLSNEQFF.

The rearrangement joins TRBV11-2 to TRBJ2-7; D uncertain. Germline V gene data show CDR1 as SGHAT and CDR2 as FQNNGV. CDR3 length: 14 residues. Trimming removed 2 bases from V and 4 bases from J, with 12 bases in between. The CDR3 is CASSLRLVGYEQYF. The CDR3 nucleotides are TGTGCCAGCAGCTTACGGCTAGTAGGTTACGAGCAGTACTTC.

The chain recombines TRBV5-1 with TRBJ2-3; TRBD2 aligns across 7 bases. CDR3 size: 16 residues. Germline V lookup: CDR1 SGHRS, CDR2 YFSETQ. V shed 4 bases and J 0 bases; nucleotides not matched to a gene: 8. This chain's CDR3 is CASSGGTIASTDTQYF. The CDR3 DNA follows: TGCGCCAGCAGCGGAGGGACTATTGCTAGCACAGATACGCAGTATTTT.

This clone was seen a handful of times. This chain uses TRBV7-8 with TRBJ2-2, with D perhaps TRBD2 (6 bases). V was trimmed by 6 bases and J by 5 bases, leaving 13 bases between them. The germline V gene has CDR1 SGHVS and CDR2 FQNEAQ. The CDR3 runs to 14 residues. The CDR3, as DNA: TGTGCCAGCAGGCGGGAAAGGGGTACCGGGGAGCTGTTTTTT. Residues: CASRRERGTGELFF.

The chain couples TRBV10-3 to TRBJ2-7, with 9 bases aligning to TRBD2. Trimming at V came to 3 bases and at J to 0 bases, leaving 12 bases not matched to a gene. Germline V gives CDR1 ENHRY, CDR2 SYGVKD. This CDR3 contains 18 residues. The CDR3 bases are TGTGCCATCAGTGAAACACATCCTAGCGGGGAGAGCTCCTACGAGCAGTACTTC. Residues: CAISETHPSGESSYEQYF.

This chain joins TRBV29-1 and TRBJ2-2; no firm D call. CDR3 length: 13 residues. The V and J ends lost 1 base and 5 bases respectively, with 8 bases between them. Germline CDR1 and CDR2: SQVTM and ANQGSEA. The CDR3 sequence is CSVEGLRTGELFF. CDR3 nucleotides: TGCAGCGTTGAAGGTTTGAGGACCGGGGAGCTGTTTTTT.

This chain joins TRBV9 and TRBJ2-7; tentatively, D is TRBD1 (6 bases). CDR3 size: 13 residues. In germline, CDR1 is SGDLS, CDR2 YYNGEE. V was clipped by 1 base and J by 5 bases, with 10 bases between them. This chain's CDR3 is CASSVQGLNEQYF. CDR3 bases: TGTGCCAGCAGCGTACAGGGGCTCAACGAGCAGTACTTC.

The chain carries TRBV28 and TRBJ1-2; D call uncertain. The CDR3 has 10 residues. Deletions cut 8 bases from V and 7 bases from J, with 8 bases between. CDR1 is MDHEN, CDR2 SYDVKM, per germline. Here the CDR3 DNA reads TGTGCCAGCTTATCGGGTGGCTACACCTTC. Protein product: CASLSGGYTF.